The 21 T cell receptor beta chains below come from one sample, sequenced in a study of blood T cell repertoires in COVID-19. Clones were read by immunoSEQ multiplex PCR, and TCRdb kept only the in-frame ones, dropping some. The repertoire holds 200,000 to 250,000 clones, with roughly 84% as singletons. The sample comprised PBMCs or T cells enriched from blood (not recorded which). The receptor set was obtained from a woman in her thirties or forties who had recovered from COVID-19.

The chain joins TRBV24-1 to TRBJ1-5, with TRBD1 as a possible D gene (5 bases). Deletions cut 4 bases from V and 3 bases from J, with 9 bases between. This CDR3 spans 14 amino acids. The germline gives CDR1 KGHDR, CDR2 SFDVKD. CDR3 amino acids: CATSDGTYNQPQHF. In nucleotides, the CDR3 is TGTGCCACCAGTGACGGGACTTACAATCAGCCCCAGCATTTT.

The rearrangement joins TRBV1 to TRBJ1-4. TRBV1 constitutes a pseudogene. This CDR3 is 11 amino acids long. The CDR3 bases are TGCACCAGCAGCCTCCTAGGTGTCCTGATTTTT. Its protein product is CTSSLLGVLIF.

This clone showed up just once. The chain links TRBV21-1 to TRBJ1-4; the table's D call, TRBD1, has no DNA check behind it. TRBV21-1 is deemed a pseudogene. This CDR3 region has 13 residues. The CDR3 DNA reads as TGTGCCAGCAGCAATCGGACAGGGCAGAAACTGTTTTTT. This translates into CASSNRTGQKLFF.

The chain uses TRBV3-1 (or the pseudogene TRBV3-2) and TRBJ2-7, with 10 bases aligning to TRBD2. Germline V CDR1 and CDR2: LGHDT, YNNKEL (reference sequence). The length of the CDR3 is 17 residues. V lost 1 base to trimming and J lost 2 bases; unmatched junction nucleotides: 8. CDR3 sequence: CASSQVDPAGGPYEQYF. For the CDR3, the DNA is TGTGCCAGCAGCCAAGTCGATCCAGCGGGAGGGCCCTACGAGCAGTACTTC.

This chain joins TRBV24-1 and TRBJ2-3; maybe TRBD2 (5 bases). The CDR3 contains 15 residues. The V and J ends lost 5 bases and 4 bases respectively, with 15 bases between them. Germline values: CDR1 KGHDR, CDR2 SFDVKD. The CDR3 DNA follows: TGTGCCACCAGTGCCCGGAGGTCAGGACCAGATACGCAGTATTTT. This encodes CATSARRSGPDTQYF.

The chain is built from TRBV11-1 and TRBJ2-7; 9 bases line up with TRBD1. The junction had 7 bases not matched to a gene; V was cut back by 4 bases and J by 0 bases. CDR3 length equals 16 residues. Per germline, CDR1 SGHAT and CDR2 FQDESV (reference sequence). CDR3 sequence: CASSSVDRGSSYEQYF. The CDR3 DNA is TGTGCCAGCAGCTCCGTCGACAGGGGGAGCTCCTACGAGCAGTACTTC. The complete variable domain, with remaining parts taken from reference TRBV11-1 and TRBJ2-7, reads EAEVAQSPRYKITEKSQAVAFWCDPISGHATLYWYRQILGQGPELLVQFQDESVVDDSQLPKDRFSAERLKGVDSTLKIQPAELGDSAMYLCASSSVDRGSSYEQYFGPGTRLTVT.

The chain joins TRBV5-1 to TRBJ1-1; TRBD1 might be the D (5 bases). Germline V gene data show CDR1 as SGHRS and CDR2 as YFSETQ. Trimming pared 0 bases from V and 6 bases from J, leaving 12 bases between. This CDR3 has 14 residues. The CDR3 coding sequence is TGCGCCAGCAGCTTGGAAGACAGAGCCTCTGAAGCTTTCTTT. Residues: CASSLEDRASEAFF.

The rearrangement links TRBV18 to TRBJ2-2; D is possibly TRBD1 (6 bases). Trimming took off 5 bases at V and 3 bases at J, with 13 bases between the two ends. Germline V gives CDR1 KGHSH, CDR2 LQKENI. CDR3 length: 15 amino acids. In nucleotides, the CDR3 is TGTGCCAGCTCAGTGGGGGCCTCGGACACCGGGGAGCTGTTTTTT. Its protein product is CASSVGASDTGELFF.

This clone has only one observation. The chain combines TRBV9 with TRBJ1-1, with no clear D. Trimming took 0 bases from V and 3 from J, leaving 6 bases between them. The CDR3 is 13 residues long. Germline CDR1 SGDLS, CDR2 YYNGEE. The CDR3 reads CASSVAVDTEAFF. The CDR3 DNA reads as TGTGCCAGCAGCGTAGCCGTTGACACTGAAGCTTTCTTT.

This chain uses TRBV4-1 with TRBJ1-2; D perhaps matches TRBD1 (5 bases). The CDR3 has 16 residues. Germline V lookup: CDR1 MGHRA, CDR2 YSYEKL. Deletions cut 1 base from V and 8 bases from J, with 20 bases between. This CDR3 is CASSQVAGTSYLGYTF. The CDR3 DNA is TGCGCCAGCAGCCAAGTTGCCGGGACTAGTTACTTAGGCTACACCTTC.

The chain carries TRBV14 and TRBJ2-6; TRBD2 agrees at 15 bases. The CDR3 covers 19 residues. The germline V gene has CDR1 SGHDN and CDR2 FVKESK. The V gene end was trimmed by 6 bases and the J gene end by 2 bases; junction bases not matched to a gene: 8. CDR3 in amino acids: CASSFPGTSGRPGANVLTF. CDR3 DNA: TGTGCCAGCAGTTTTCCCGGGACTAGCGGGAGGCCTGGGGCCAACGTCCTGACTTTC.

The chain carries TRBV6-6 and TRBJ2-7; D perhaps matches TRBD1 (5 bases). The ends were cut back, 5 bases at V and 6 bases at J, with 26 bases in the middle. Germline V gene data show CDR1 as MNHNY and CDR2 as SVGAGI (reference sequence). The CDR3 totals 17 residues. CDR3 bases: TGTGCCAGCAGTCCCCCATTCCTGGCCATACCTAGGGGCGAGCAGTACTTC. This gives the protein CASSPPFLAIPRGEQYF.

V and J are TRBV4-1 and TRBJ2-4; perhaps TRBD1 as D (6 bases). Germline V gene sequence: CDR1 MGHRA, CDR2 YSYEKL. This CDR3 has 14 residues. V was pared by 2 bases and J by 6 bases, with 11 bases between. The CDR3 protein is CASSQSRGLNIQYF. The CDR3, as DNA: TGCGCCAGCAGCCAATCCAGGGGTTTAAACATTCAGTACTTC.

The V gene is TRBV27, the J gene TRBJ1-6; 9 bases align to TRBD1. Germline trimming cut 3 bases from V and 8 bases from J; bases unmatched to any gene: 8. In germline, CDR1 is MNHEY, CDR2 SMNVEV (reference sequence). The CDR3 has 16 amino acids. CDR3 coding DNA: TGTGCCAGCAGTTTGGATCCGGGACAGGGATATTCACCCCTCCACTTT. Its protein is CASSLDPGQGYSPLHF.

In this sample, this clone turned up a few times. In DNA form, the CDR3 reads TGTGCCAGCTCACTGGGACAGCCGCCGAACACTGAAGCTTTCTTT. It encodes CASSLGQPPNTEAFF. The chain carries TRBV18 and TRBJ1-1, with 7 bases matching TRBD1. Germline CDR1 reads KGHSH; CDR2 reads LQKENI. This CDR3 spans 15 amino acids. V dropped 4 bases and J dropped 1; count of bases not matched to a gene: 6.

This rearrangement joins TRBV6-5 to TRBJ1-2; D gene uncertain. The CDR3 has 15 residues. Trimming stripped 8 bases from V and 4 bases from J, with 20 bases between. CDR1 MNHEY and CDR2 SVGAGI come from the germline V gene. The CDR3 sequence is CASDHDMRAGYGYTF. The CDR3 DNA sequence: TGTGCCAGCGATCATGACATGAGGGCGGGCTATGGCTACACCTTC.

This clone has only a few counts. The V gene is TRBV3-1 (or the pseudogene TRBV3-2), the J gene TRBJ1-5; possible D gene TRBD1, 5 bases. The germline CDR1 and CDR2 sequences are LGHDT and YNNKEL (reference sequence). Trimming left V 1 base short and J 4 bases short, with 11 bases between. CDR3 length: 15 residues. This chain's CDR3 is CASSQGSGGNQPQHF. As DNA, the CDR3 is TGTGCCAGCAGCCAAGGATCGGGGGGTAATCAGCCCCAGCATTTT.

The genes are TRBV27 and TRBJ2-1, with TRBD2 matching 7 bases. CDR1 is MNHEY, CDR2 SMNVEV, per germline (reference sequence). Trimming took 3 bases from V and 10 from J; bases not matched to a gene: 9. There are 14 residues in the CDR3. The CDR3 here is CASSFGREMLEQFF. The CDR3 DNA reads as TGTGCCAGCAGTTTTGGGCGGGAGATGCTGGAGCAGTTCTTC.

The rearrangement uses TRBV6-5 and TRBJ1-2, with a weak D call TRBD1 (5 bases). CDR1 and CDR2 (germline): MNHEY, SVGAGI. Trimming removed 7 bases from V and 2 bases from J, with 17 bases in between. The CDR3 is 15 residues long. CDR3 in DNA: TGTGCCAGCAAGGCAGGGCGATCAGCGAACTATGGCTACACCTTC. Translating gives CASKAGRSANYGYTF.

The chain employs TRBV7-8 and TRBJ1-1; 8 bases match TRBD1. Germline V gene data show CDR1 as SGHVS and CDR2 as FQNEAQ. J gave up 11 bases and V 5 bases, and 7 bases lay outside the gene matches. This CDR3 has 12 amino acids. The CDR3 coding sequence is TGTGCCAGCAGCCTCGACAGGGGCGAGGCTTTCTTT. It is translated as CASSLDRGEAFF.

The chain employs TRBV7-9 and TRBJ2-7; a weak D match, TRBD2 (5 bases). This CDR3 is 14 amino acids long. V was clipped by 6 bases and J by 0 bases, with 12 bases between them. CDR1 is SEHNR, CDR2 FQNEAQ, per germline (reference sequence). The DNA of the CDR3 is TGTGCCAGCAGAGGAAGCGGAAGCTCCTACGAGCAGTACTTC. The encoded protein is CASRGSGSSYEQYF.